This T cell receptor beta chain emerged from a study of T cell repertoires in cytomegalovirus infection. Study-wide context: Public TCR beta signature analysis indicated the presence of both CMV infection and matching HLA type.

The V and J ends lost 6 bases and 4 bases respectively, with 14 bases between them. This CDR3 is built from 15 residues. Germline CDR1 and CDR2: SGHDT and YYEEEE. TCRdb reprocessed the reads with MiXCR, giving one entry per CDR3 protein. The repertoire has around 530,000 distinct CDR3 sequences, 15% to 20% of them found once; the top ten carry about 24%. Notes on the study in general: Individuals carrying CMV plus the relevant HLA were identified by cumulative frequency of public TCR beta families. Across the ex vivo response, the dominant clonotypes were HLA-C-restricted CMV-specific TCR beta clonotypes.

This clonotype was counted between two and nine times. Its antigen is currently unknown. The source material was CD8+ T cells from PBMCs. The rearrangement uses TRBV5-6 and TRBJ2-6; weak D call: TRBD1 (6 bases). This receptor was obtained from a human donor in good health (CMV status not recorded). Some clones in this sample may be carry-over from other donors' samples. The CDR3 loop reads CASTRKGEGANVLTF. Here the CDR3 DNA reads TGTGCCAGCACCCGTAAGGGGGAAGGGGCCAACGTCCTGACTTTC.